A selection of T cell receptor beta chains follows, all from one sample in a study of PD-1 blockade in classical Hodgkin lymphoma. TCRdb's table, derived via immunoSEQ multiplex PCR, lists solely in-frame clones and lacks some. The table shows 34,000 or so clones, with roughly 92% occurring only once. Source: CD4+ T cells from blood, taken before the fourth cycle of nivolumab. The receptor set was obtained from a human donor with classical Hodgkin lymphoma. Each CDR3 is given with its conserved first and last residue. Each record gives: J gene, CDR3 length, D gene, V gene, CDR3 protein, CDR3 DNA. The D gene is left open where the match is weak.

j_call: TRBJ2-5; cdr3_length: 15; d_call: TRBD1; v_call: TRBV11-2; cdr3_aa: CASSLRTGLQETQYF; cdr3_nt: TGTGCCAGCAGCTTAAGGACAGGTCTCCAAGAGACCCAGTACTTC
j_call: TRBJ2-3; cdr3_length: 15; d_call: -; v_call: TRBV7-2; cdr3_aa: CASSLALALTDTQYF; cdr3_nt: TGTGCCAGCAGCTTAGCGCTAGCACTCACGGATACGCAGTATTTT
j_call: TRBJ1-1; cdr3_length: 13; d_call: TRBD1; v_call: TRBV2; cdr3_aa: CASKIDRATEAFF; cdr3_nt: TGTGCCAGCAAGATAGACAGGGCCACTGAAGCTTTCTTT
j_call: TRBJ1-2; cdr3_length: 15; d_call: -; v_call: TRBV6-1; cdr3_aa: CASSGTPVKASGYTF; cdr3_nt: TGTGCCAGCAGTGGAACCCCGGTAAAGGCTTCCGGCTACACCTTC
j_call: TRBJ1-1; cdr3_length: 14; d_call: -; v_call: TRBV7-9; cdr3_aa: CASRQTGSGTEAFF; cdr3_nt: TGTGCCAGCAGGCAGACAGGTTCTGGCACTGAAGCTTTCTTT
j_call: TRBJ2-3; cdr3_length: 15; d_call: -; v_call: TRBV6-5; cdr3_aa: CASSYSVLATDTQYF; cdr3_nt: TGTGCCAGCAGTTACTCGGTGTTAGCCACAGATACGCAGTATTTT
j_call: TRBJ2-1; cdr3_length: 15; d_call: TRBD2; v_call: TRBV5-1; cdr3_aa: CASSLSSGRYNEQFF; cdr3_nt: TGCGCCAGCAGCCTCTCTAGCGGGAGGTACAATGAGCAGTTCTTC
j_call: TRBJ1-5; cdr3_length: 15; d_call: -; v_call: TRBV4-1; cdr3_aa: CASSQDGSPNQPQHF; cdr3_nt: TGCGCCAGCAGCCAAGATGGGTCCCCTAATCAGCCCCAGCATTTT
j_call: TRBJ1-1; cdr3_length: 12; d_call: TRBD1; v_call: TRBV29-1; cdr3_aa: CSVVGQGAEAFF; cdr3_nt: TGCAGCGTTGTGGGACAGGGCGCTGAAGCTTTCTTT
j_call: TRBJ2-7; cdr3_length: 14; d_call: TRBD2; v_call: TRBV10-3; cdr3_aa: CAISAGGSRNEQYF; cdr3_nt: TGTGCCATCAGTGCGGGGGGGTCGAGAAACGAGCAGTACTTC
j_call: TRBJ2-1; cdr3_length: 14; d_call: TRBD2; v_call: TRBV6-4; cdr3_aa: CASSETLAGGPEFF; cdr3_nt: TGTGCCAGCAGTGAAACACTAGCGGGAGGGCCGGAGTTCTTC
j_call: TRBJ2-1; cdr3_length: 12; d_call: -; v_call: TRBV10-1; cdr3_aa: CASSSQSGEQFF; cdr3_nt: TGCGCCAGCAGCTCGCAATCGGGTGAGCAGTTCTTC
j_call: TRBJ2-3; cdr3_length: 15; d_call: TRBD1; v_call: TRBV27; cdr3_aa: CASMPPGQGPDTQYF; cdr3_nt: TGTGCCAGCATGCCTCCGGGACAGGGGCCAGATACGCAGTATTTT
j_call: TRBJ2-1; cdr3_length: 16; d_call: TRBD2; v_call: TRBV10-3; cdr3_aa: CAVPPTGVDSGRGQFF; cdr3_nt: TGTGCCGTACCGCCAACTGGGGTAGATAGCGGGAGAGGGCAGTTCTTC
j_call: TRBJ1-4; cdr3_length: 15; d_call: TRBD1; v_call: TRBV7-9; cdr3_aa: CASSSLRGQGEKLFF; cdr3_nt: TGTGCCAGCAGCTCCTTGAGGGGGCAGGGGGAAAAACTGTTTTTT
j_call: TRBJ2-2; cdr3_length: 12; d_call: -; v_call: TRBV6-5; cdr3_aa: CASSFRAGELFF; cdr3_nt: TGTGCCAGCAGTTTCCGGGCCGGGGAGCTGTTTTTT
j_call: TRBJ2-7; cdr3_length: 14; d_call: -; v_call: TRBV7-3; cdr3_aa: CASSPDRDRYEQYF; cdr3_nt: TGTGCCAGCAGCCCGGATAGGGACCGCTACGAGCAGTACTTC
j_call: TRBJ2-7; cdr3_length: 15; d_call: TRBD1; v_call: TRBV18; cdr3_aa: CASSPGTGAAYEQYF; cdr3_nt: TGTGCCAGCTCACCCGGGACAGGAGCCGCCTACGAGCAGTACTTC
j_call: TRBJ1-2; cdr3_length: 12; d_call: -; v_call: TRBV5-6; cdr3_aa: CASSLWAGSSTF; cdr3_nt: TGTGCCAGCAGCTTGTGGGCCGGGTCGTCGACCTTC
j_call: TRBJ2-5; cdr3_length: 15; d_call: -; v_call: TRBV5-1; cdr3_aa: CASSLMSYRQETQYF; cdr3_nt: TGCGCCAGCAGCTTGATGTCATACCGCCAAGAGACCCAGTACTTC
j_call: TRBJ2-4; cdr3_length: 15; d_call: TRBD2; v_call: TRBV6-1; cdr3_aa: CANLGLAGFENIQYF; cdr3_nt: TGTGCCAACCTAGGACTAGCGGGATTTGAAAACATTCAGTACTTC
j_call: TRBJ1-5; cdr3_length: 13; d_call: -; v_call: TRBV2; cdr3_aa: CASRGLPNQPQHF; cdr3_nt: TGTGCCAGCAGGGGGCTGCCCAATCAGCCCCAGCATTTT
j_call: TRBJ2-1; cdr3_length: 17; d_call: -; v_call: TRBV11-2; cdr3_aa: CASSSVVGYGYRNEQFF; cdr3_nt: TGTGCCAGCAGCTCCGTGGTTGGGTACGGCTATCGAAATGAGCAGTTCTTC
j_call: TRBJ2-5; cdr3_length: 13; d_call: -; v_call: TRBV28; cdr3_aa: CASTARGAETQYF; cdr3_nt: TGTGCCAGCACAGCCCGGGGGGCGGAGACCCAGTACTTC
j_call: TRBJ2-6; cdr3_length: 18; d_call: -; v_call: TRBV11-2; cdr3_aa: CASGSRGSGHRGANVLTF; cdr3_nt: TGTGCCAGCGGTTCTAGGGGGTCCGGGCACAGGGGGGCCAACGTCCTGACTTTC
j_call: TRBJ2-1; cdr3_length: 17; d_call: TRBD2; v_call: TRBV13; cdr3_aa: CASSLGLAGGMSNEQFF; cdr3_nt: TGTGCCAGCAGCTTAGGCCTAGCGGGAGGAATGAGCAATGAGCAGTTCTTC
j_call: TRBJ2-5; cdr3_length: 15; d_call: TRBD2; v_call: TRBV10-1; cdr3_aa: CASSEWASGRETQYF; cdr3_nt: TGCGCCAGCAGTGAGTGGGCTAGCGGGAGAGAGACCCAGTACTTC
j_call: TRBJ1-2; cdr3_length: 14; d_call: -; v_call: TRBV28; cdr3_aa: CASSVVGTAYGYTF; cdr3_nt: TGTGCCAGCAGCGTAGTAGGGACGGCATATGGCTACACCTTC
j_call: TRBJ1-1; cdr3_length: 14; d_call: -; v_call: TRBV6-5; cdr3_aa: CASSYSREKTEAFF; cdr3_nt: TGTGCCAGCAGTTACTCGAGAGAAAAGACTGAAGCTTTCTTT
j_call: TRBJ1-2; cdr3_length: 16; d_call: -; v_call: TRBV18; cdr3_aa: CASSPGGSARRGGYTF; cdr3_nt: TGTGCCAGCTCACCAGGTGGGAGCGCTCGACGGGGCGGCTACACCTTC
j_call: TRBJ2-7; cdr3_length: 11; d_call: -; v_call: TRBV30; cdr3_aa: CAWSERYEQYF; cdr3_nt: TGTGCCTGGAGCGAGCGCTACGAGCAGTACTTC
j_call: TRBJ1-5; cdr3_length: 17; d_call: -; v_call: TRBV21-1; cdr3_aa: CASSKGGRTDSNQPQHF; cdr3_nt: TGTGCCAGCAGCAAAGGGGGGCGAACTGATAGCAATCAGCCCCAGCATTTT
j_call: TRBJ1-1; cdr3_length: 14; d_call: TRBD1; v_call: TRBV2; cdr3_aa: CASWTGYGGTEAFF; cdr3_nt: TGTGCCAGCTGGACAGGGTATGGTGGTACTGAAGCTTTCTTT
j_call: TRBJ2-7; cdr3_length: 14; d_call: -; v_call: TRBV10-1; cdr3_aa: CASSGGIQRDEQYF; cdr3_nt: TGCGCCAGCAGTGGGGGGATCCAGAGAGACGAGCAGTACTTC
j_call: TRBJ1-1; cdr3_length: 12; d_call: -; v_call: TRBV21-1; cdr3_aa: CANTGSPTEAFF; cdr3_nt: TGTGCCAACACAGGGAGTCCTACTGAAGCTTTCTTT
j_call: TRBJ1-5; cdr3_length: 16; d_call: TRBD1; v_call: TRBV28; cdr3_aa: CASIRTGRGVNQPQHF; cdr3_nt: TGTGCCAGCATAAGGACAGGGCGCGGGGTTAATCAGCCCCAGCATTTT
j_call: TRBJ2-5; cdr3_length: 15; d_call: -; v_call: TRBV5-1; cdr3_aa: CASSLGQGPQETQYF; cdr3_nt: TGCGCCAGCAGCTTGGGGCAGGGCCCACAAGAGACCCAGTACTTC
j_call: TRBJ2-7; cdr3_length: 15; d_call: -; v_call: TRBV28; cdr3_aa: CASSLTQGGSYEQYF; cdr3_nt: TGTGCCAGCAGTTTAACGCAGGGAGGATCCTACGAGCAGTACTTC
j_call: TRBJ2-1; cdr3_length: 13; d_call: -; v_call: TRBV18; cdr3_aa: CASSPPNPNEQFF; cdr3_nt: TGTGCCAGCTCACCACCTAATCCCAATGAGCAGTTCTTC
j_call: TRBJ1-2; cdr3_length: 17; d_call: -; v_call: TRBV28; cdr3_aa: CASSNQYGQGRAHGYTF; cdr3_nt: TGTGCCAGCAGCAATCAATATGGGCAGGGGAGGGCGCATGGCTACACCTTC
j_call: TRBJ2-7; cdr3_length: 15; d_call: TRBD1; v_call: TRBV6-1; cdr3_aa: CASSLYRDSPYEQYF; cdr3_nt: TGTGCCAGCAGTTTATACCGGGACAGCCCCTACGAGCAGTACTTC
j_call: TRBJ2-7; cdr3_length: 13; d_call: TRBD2; v_call: TRBV11-2; cdr3_aa: CASSSTSVNEQYF; cdr3_nt: TGTGCCAGCAGCTCCACTAGCGTCAACGAGCAGTACTTC
j_call: TRBJ2-3; cdr3_length: 16; d_call: TRBD2; v_call: TRBV7-9; cdr3_aa: CASSLLAVLKADTQYF; cdr3_nt: TGTGCCAGCAGCTTACTAGCGGTCTTAAAGGCAGATACGCAGTATTTT
j_call: TRBJ2-7; cdr3_length: 14; d_call: -; v_call: TRBV15; cdr3_aa: CATSRAPGSYEQYF; cdr3_nt: TGTGCCACCAGCAGAGCCCCCGGGTCCTACGAGCAGTACTTC
j_call: TRBJ2-3; cdr3_length: 16; d_call: -; v_call: TRBV7-9; cdr3_aa: CATEEGTFTDTDTQYF; cdr3_nt: TGTGCCACAGAGGAGGGGACCTTCACCGACACAGATACGCAGTATTTT
j_call: TRBJ2-2; cdr3_length: 15; d_call: TRBD1; v_call: TRBV28; cdr3_aa: CASSSQGARTGELFF; cdr3_nt: TGTGCCAGCAGTTCTCAGGGGGCGCGGACCGGGGAGCTGTTTTTT
j_call: TRBJ1-2; cdr3_length: 13; d_call: -; v_call: TRBV6-1; cdr3_aa: CATARGTVYGYTF; cdr3_nt: TGTGCCACCGCAAGAGGGACGGTCTATGGCTACACCTTC
j_call: TRBJ1-1; cdr3_length: 14; d_call: -; v_call: TRBV6-5; cdr3_aa: CASSYRDWNTEAFF; cdr3_nt: TGTGCCAGCAGTTACCGGGACTGGAACACTGAAGCTTTCTTT
j_call: TRBJ1-4; cdr3_length: 16; d_call: TRBD1; v_call: TRBV2; cdr3_aa: CASSERGTGRYEKLFF; cdr3_nt: TGTGCCAGCAGTGAAAGGGGGACAGGGCGTTACGAAAAACTGTTTTTT
j_call: TRBJ2-7; cdr3_length: 13; d_call: TRBD1; v_call: TRBV2; cdr3_aa: CASNWDSTYEQYF; cdr3_nt: TGTGCCAGCAACTGGGACAGCACCTACGAGCAGTACTTC
j_call: TRBJ2-6; cdr3_length: 15; d_call: -; v_call: TRBV13; cdr3_aa: CASSLGGSGANVLTF; cdr3_nt: TGTGCCAGCAGCTTAGGAGGATCTGGGGCCAACGTCCTGACTTTC